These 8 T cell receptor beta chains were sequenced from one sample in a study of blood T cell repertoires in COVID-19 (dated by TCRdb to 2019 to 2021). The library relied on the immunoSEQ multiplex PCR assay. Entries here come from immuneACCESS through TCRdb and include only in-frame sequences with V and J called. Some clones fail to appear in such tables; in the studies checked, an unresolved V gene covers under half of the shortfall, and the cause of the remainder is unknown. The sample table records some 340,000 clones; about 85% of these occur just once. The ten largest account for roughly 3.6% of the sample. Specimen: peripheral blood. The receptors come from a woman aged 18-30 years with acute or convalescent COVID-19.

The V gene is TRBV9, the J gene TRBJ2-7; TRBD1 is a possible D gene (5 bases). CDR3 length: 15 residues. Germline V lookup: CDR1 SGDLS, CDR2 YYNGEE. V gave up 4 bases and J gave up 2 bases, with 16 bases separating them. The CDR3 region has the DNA TGTGCCAGCAGCAGGGCCGAAGGGGCTGCCTACGAGCAGTACTTC. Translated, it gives CASSRAEGAAYEQYF.

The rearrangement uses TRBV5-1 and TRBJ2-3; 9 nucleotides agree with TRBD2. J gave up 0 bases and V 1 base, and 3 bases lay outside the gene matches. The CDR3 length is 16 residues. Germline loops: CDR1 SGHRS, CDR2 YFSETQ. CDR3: CASSLSGRPSTDTQYF. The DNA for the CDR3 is TGCGCCAGCAGCTTGAGCGGGAGGCCCAGCACAGATACGCAGTATTTT. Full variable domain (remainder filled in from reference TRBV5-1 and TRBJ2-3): KAGVTQTPRYLIKTRGQQVTLSCSPISGHRSVSWYQQTPGQGLQFLFEYFSETQRNKGNFPGRFSGRQFSNSRSEMNVSTLELGDSALYLCASSLSGRPSTDTQYFGPGTRLTVL.

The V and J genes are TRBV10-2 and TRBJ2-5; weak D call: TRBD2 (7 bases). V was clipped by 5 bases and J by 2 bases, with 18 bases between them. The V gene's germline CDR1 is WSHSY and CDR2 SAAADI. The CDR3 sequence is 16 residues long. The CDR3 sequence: CASSRRGLPLQETQYF. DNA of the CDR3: TGCGCCAGCAGTCGGCGGGGGCTGCCGTTACAAGAGACCCAGTACTTC.

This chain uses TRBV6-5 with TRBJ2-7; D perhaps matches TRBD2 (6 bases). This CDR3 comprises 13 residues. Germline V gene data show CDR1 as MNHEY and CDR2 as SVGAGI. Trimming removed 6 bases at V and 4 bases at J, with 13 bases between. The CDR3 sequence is CASSLGLVYEQYF. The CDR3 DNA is TGTGCCAGCAGCTTGGGACTGGTGTACGAGCAGTACTTC.

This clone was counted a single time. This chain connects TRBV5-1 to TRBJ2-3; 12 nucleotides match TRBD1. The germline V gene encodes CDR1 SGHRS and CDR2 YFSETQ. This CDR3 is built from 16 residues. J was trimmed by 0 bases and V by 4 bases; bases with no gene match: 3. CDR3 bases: TGCGCCAGCAGCGGGGGACAGGGGGCTAGCACAGATACGCAGTATTTT. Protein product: CASSGGQGASTDTQYF.

The CDR3 loop reads CASSVLSSGADGYTF. CDR3 sequence (DNA): TGTGCCAGCAGTGTTCTAAGCTCAGGGGCTGATGGCTACACCTTC. The genes are TRBV6-1 and TRBJ1-2, with D perhaps TRBD1 (6 bases). CDR1 and CDR2 (germline): MNHNS, SASEGT. The CDR3 contains 15 residues. V lost 4 bases, J lost 6 bases, and 18 bases lay in between.

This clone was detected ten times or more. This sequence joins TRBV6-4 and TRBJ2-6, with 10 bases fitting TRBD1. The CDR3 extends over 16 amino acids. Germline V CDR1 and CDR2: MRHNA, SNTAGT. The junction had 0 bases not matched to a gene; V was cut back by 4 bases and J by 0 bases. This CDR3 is CASSGTGGSGANVLTF. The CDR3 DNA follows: TGTGCCAGCAGTGGGACAGGGGGCTCTGGGGCCAACGTCCTGACTTTC.

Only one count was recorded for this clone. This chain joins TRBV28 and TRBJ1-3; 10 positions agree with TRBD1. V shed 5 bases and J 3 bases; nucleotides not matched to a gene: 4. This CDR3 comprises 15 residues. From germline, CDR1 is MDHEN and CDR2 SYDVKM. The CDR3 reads CASSTTGGFGNTIYF. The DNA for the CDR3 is TGTGCCAGCAGTACGACAGGGGGCTTTGGAAACACCATATATTTT. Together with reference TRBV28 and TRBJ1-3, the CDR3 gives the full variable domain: DVKVTQSSRYLVKRTGEKVFLECVQDMDHENMFWYRQDPGLGLRLIYFSYDVKMKEKGDIPEGYSVSREKKERFSLILESASTNQTSMYLCASSTTGGFGNTIYFGEGSWLTVV.